This TCR beta chain is from a study of cytomegalovirus exposure and HLA in healthy donors. Trimming shortened V by 6 bases and J by 2 bases, and 14 bases separated the two germline ends. Germline V lookup: CDR1 SQVTM, CDR2 ANQGSEA. The CDR3 extends over 14 amino acids. This PCR relied on a set of 60 Vbeta primers and 13 Jbeta primers. TCRdb's table, derived via immunoSEQ multiplex PCR, lists solely in-frame clones and lacks some. The table has 100,000 to 150,000 clones, approximately 81% seen once. The chain links TRBV29-1 to TRBJ1-3; D gene uncertain. The clonotype comes from a middle-aged woman in good health and CMV-seronegative. The sequenced sample consisted of PBMCs. The CDR3 DNA reads as TGCAGCGTCACTGAGGGTTTTGCTGGAAACACCATATATTTT. Translation gives CSVTEGFAGNTIYF.